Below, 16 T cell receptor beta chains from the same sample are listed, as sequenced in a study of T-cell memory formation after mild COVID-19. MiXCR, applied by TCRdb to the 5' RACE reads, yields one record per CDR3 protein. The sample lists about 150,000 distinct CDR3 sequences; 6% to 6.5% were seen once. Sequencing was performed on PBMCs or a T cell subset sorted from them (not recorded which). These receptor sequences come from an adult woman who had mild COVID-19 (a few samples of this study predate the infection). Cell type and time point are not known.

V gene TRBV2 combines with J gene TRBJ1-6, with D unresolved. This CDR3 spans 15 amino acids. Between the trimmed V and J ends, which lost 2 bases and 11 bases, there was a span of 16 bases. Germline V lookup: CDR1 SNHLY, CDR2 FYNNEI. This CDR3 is CASSERPWREAPLHF. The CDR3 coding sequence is TGTGCCAGCAGTGAAAGACCCTGGCGGGAGGCACCCCTCCACTTT.

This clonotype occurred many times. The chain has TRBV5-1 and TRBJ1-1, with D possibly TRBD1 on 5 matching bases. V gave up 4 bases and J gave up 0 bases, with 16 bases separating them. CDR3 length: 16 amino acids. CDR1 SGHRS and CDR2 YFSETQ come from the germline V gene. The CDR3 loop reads CASSPKRGVLNTEAFF. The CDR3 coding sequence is TGCGCCAGCAGCCCCAAACGAGGGGTTTTGAACACTGAAGCTTTCTTT.

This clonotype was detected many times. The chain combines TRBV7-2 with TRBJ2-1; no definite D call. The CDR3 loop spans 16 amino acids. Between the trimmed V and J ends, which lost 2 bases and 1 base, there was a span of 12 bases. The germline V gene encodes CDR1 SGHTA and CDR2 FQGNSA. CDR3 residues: CASSLNTDLSYNEQFF. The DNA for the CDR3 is TGTGCCAGCAGCTTAAACACAGATCTGTCCTACAATGAGCAGTTCTTC.

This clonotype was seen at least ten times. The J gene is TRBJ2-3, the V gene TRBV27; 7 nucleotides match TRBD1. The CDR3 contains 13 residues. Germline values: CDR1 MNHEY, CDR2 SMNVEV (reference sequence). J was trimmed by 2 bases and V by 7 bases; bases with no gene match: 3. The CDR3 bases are TGTGCCAGCAAGAAGGGGGCCACAGATACGCAGTATTTT. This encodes CASKKGATDTQYF.

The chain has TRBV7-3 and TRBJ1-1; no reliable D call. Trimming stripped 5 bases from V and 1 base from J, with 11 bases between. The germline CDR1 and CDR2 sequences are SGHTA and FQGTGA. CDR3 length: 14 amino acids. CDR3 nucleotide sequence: TGTGCCAGCAGCCTCCACGGGCCGAACACTGAAGCTTTCTTT. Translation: CASSLHGPNTEAFF.

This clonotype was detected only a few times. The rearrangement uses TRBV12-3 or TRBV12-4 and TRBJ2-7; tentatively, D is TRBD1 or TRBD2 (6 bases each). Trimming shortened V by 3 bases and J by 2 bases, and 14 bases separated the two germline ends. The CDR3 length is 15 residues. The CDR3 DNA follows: TGTGCCAGCAGTTTGGGCCCGGGGGCCGCCTACGAGCAGTACTTC. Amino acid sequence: CASSLGPGAAYEQYF.

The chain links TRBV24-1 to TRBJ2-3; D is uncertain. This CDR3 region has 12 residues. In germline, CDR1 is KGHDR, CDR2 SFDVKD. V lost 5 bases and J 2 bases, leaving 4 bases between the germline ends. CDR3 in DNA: TGTGCCACCAGTGGAAACACAGATACGCAGTATTTT. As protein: CATSGNTDTQYF.

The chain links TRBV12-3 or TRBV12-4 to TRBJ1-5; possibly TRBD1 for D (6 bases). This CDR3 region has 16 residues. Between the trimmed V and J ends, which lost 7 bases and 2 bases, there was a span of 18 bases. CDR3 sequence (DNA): TGTGCCAGCACCCTGGACAGAGCGGAAGGCAATCAGCCCCAGCATTTT. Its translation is CASTLDRAEGNQPQHF.

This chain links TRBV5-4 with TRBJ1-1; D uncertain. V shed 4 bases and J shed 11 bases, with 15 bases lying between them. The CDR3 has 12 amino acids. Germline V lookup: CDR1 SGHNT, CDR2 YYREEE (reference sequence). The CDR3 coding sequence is TGTGCCAGCAGCGCGCCGAAAGGGAGGGCTTTCTTT. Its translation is CASSAPKGRAFF.

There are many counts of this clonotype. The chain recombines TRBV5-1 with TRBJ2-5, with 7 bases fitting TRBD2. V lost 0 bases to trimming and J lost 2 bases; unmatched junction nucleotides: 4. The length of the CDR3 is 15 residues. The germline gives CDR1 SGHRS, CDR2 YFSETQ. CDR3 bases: TGCGCCAGCAGCTTGGGCCTAGCGGATCAAGAGACCCAGTACTTC. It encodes CASSLGLADQETQYF.

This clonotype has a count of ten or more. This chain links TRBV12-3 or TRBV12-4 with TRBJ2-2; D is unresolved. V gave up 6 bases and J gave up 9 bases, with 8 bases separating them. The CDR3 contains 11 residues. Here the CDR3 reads CASSLYRELFF. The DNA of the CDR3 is TGTGCCAGCAGCCTCTATAGGGAGCTGTTTTTT.

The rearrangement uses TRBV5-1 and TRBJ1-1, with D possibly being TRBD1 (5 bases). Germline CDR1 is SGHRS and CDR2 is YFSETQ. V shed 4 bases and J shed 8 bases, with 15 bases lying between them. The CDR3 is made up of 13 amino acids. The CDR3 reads CASSPNRNQEAFF. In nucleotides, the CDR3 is TGCGCCAGCAGCCCCAACAGGAATCAGGAAGCTTTCTTT.

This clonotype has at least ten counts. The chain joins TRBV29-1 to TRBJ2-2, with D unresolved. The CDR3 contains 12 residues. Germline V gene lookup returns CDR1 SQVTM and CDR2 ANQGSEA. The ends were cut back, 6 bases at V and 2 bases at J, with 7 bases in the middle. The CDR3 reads CSVRFNTGELFF. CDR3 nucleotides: TGCAGCGTCCGGTTTAACACCGGGGAGCTGTTTTTT.

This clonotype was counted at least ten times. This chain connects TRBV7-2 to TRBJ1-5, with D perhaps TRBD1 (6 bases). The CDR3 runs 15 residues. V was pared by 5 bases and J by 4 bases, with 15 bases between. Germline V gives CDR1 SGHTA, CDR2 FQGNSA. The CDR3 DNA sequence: TGTGCCAGCAGCCCCGGCAGGGGTAGGAATCAGCCCCAGCATTTT. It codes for CASSPGRGRNQPQHF.

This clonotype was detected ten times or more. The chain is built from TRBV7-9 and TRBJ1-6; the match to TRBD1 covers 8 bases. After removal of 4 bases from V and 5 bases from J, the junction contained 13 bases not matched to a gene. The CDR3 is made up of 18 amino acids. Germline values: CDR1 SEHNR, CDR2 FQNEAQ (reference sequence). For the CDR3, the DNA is TGTGCCAGCAGCTCCGGGTTCGACAGGGGCCCCCATAATTCACCCCTCCACTTT. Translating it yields CASSSGFDRGPHNSPLHF.

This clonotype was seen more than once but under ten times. The CDR3 DNA reads TGCGCCAGCAGCTTGGCCGGGACAGGGGTGTACGAGCAGTACTTC. Amino acids: CASSLAGTGVYEQYF. V and J are TRBV5-1 and TRBJ2-7; 10 bases align to TRBD1. V dropped 0 bases and J dropped 4; count of bases not matched to a gene: 4. Germline V gene data show CDR1 as SGHRS and CDR2 as YFSETQ. CDR3 length equals 15 residues.